This is a list of T cell receptor beta chains from one sample in a study of Ad26.COV2.S vaccination and SARS-CoV-2 variants. TCRdb's copy holds only in-frame clones and misses some; the assay was immunoSEQ multiplex PCR. The sample shows approximately 500,000 clones, around 85% of them seen only once. The material was peripheral blood, obtained in a trial of Ad26.COV2.S vaccine versus placebo. These receptors came from a person aged 18 to 59 who received the Ad26.COV2.S COVID-19 vaccine or a placebo. The CDR3 runs from the conserved cysteine through the conserved F or W. D genes are given only for firm matches. Clone size is given for some rows only: seen once, a few or many times, or a class if the clone is expanded.

cdr3_aa	cdr3_nt	v_call	d_call	clone_size	j_call
CASSELGQGNTEAFF	TGTGCCAGCAGCGAACTCGGACAGGGCAACACTGAAGCTTTCTTT	TRBV21-1	.	.	TRBJ1-1
CASRGRDRGTEAFF	TGTGCCAGCAGGGGCCGGGACCGAGGGACTGAAGCTTTCTTT	TRBV6-5	.	.	TRBJ1-1
CASSPGGWAAEAFF	TGTGCCAGCAGCCCTGGGGGGTGGGCCGCTGAAGCTTTCTTT	TRBV14	.	.	TRBJ1-1
CASMRELMNTEAFF	TGTGCCAGCATGCGGGAGCTCATGAACACTGAAGCTTTCTTT	TRBV6-5	.	.	TRBJ1-1
CASSVARGLNYGYTF	TGCGCCAGCAGTGTCGCCAGGGGTCTTAACTATGGCTACACCTTC	TRBV5-1	.	once	TRBJ1-2
CATSRGEGSRNTIYF	TGTGCCACCAGCAGAGGTGAGGGCAGCCGAAACACCATATATTTT	TRBV15	.	.	TRBJ1-3
CASSPGRRGGFYEQYF	TGTGCCAGCAGCCCGGGTCGCAGGGGAGGCTTCTACGAGCAGTACTTC	TRBV5-4	.	.	TRBJ2-7
CASSLDLSPGGNEKLFF	TGTGCCAGCAGCTTAGACCTGAGCCCAGGGGGGAATGAAAAACTGTTTTTT	TRBV11-2	TRBD1	.	TRBJ1-4
CAWRYTQYF	TGTGCCTGGCGATATACGCAGTATTTT	TRBV30	.	.	TRBJ2-3
CASGGLRGNTIYF	TGTGCCAGCGGGGGGCTTCGAGGAAACACCATATATTTT	TRBV6-5	.	.	TRBJ1-3
CASSFEALASYNEQFF	TGTGCCAGCAGTTTTGAGGCTCTAGCCTCCTACAATGAGCAGTTCTTC	TRBV28	.	.	TRBJ2-1
CASSQRSAFTNEQFF	TGTGCCAGCAGCCAACGGTCAGCGTTCACCAATGAGCAGTTCTTC	TRBV3-1/TRBV3-2	.	.	TRBJ2-1
CASSPRTSGRTDTQYF	TGTGCCAGCAGCCCCCGGACTAGCGGAAGAACAGATACGCAGTATTTT	TRBV7-9	TRBD2	.	TRBJ2-3
CASRPGSPVGDYGYTF	TGTGCCAGCAGACCGGGAAGTCCCGTGGGGGACTATGGCTACACCTTC	TRBV7-9	.	.	TRBJ1-2
CASSPSAGGYTF	TGTGCCAGCAGTCCCTCCGCCGGGGGCTACACCTTC	TRBV6-5	.	.	TRBJ1-2
CASSFATDTQYF	TGTGCCAGCAGCTTTGCGACAGATACGCAGTATTTT	TRBV5-4	.	once	TRBJ2-3
CARSSGRFFYEQYF	TGTGCCAGATCCTCAGGCAGATTCTTCTACGAGCAGTACTTC	TRBV4-2	.	once	TRBJ2-7
CATSTSGSNYEQYF	TGTGCCACCAGCACTAGCGGGAGTAACTACGAGCAGTACTTC	TRBV24-1	TRBD2	.	TRBJ2-7
CASSGTGTSEQYF	TGTGCCAGTTCGGGGACAGGGACAAGCGAGCAGTACTTC	TRBV19	TRBD1	.	TRBJ2-7
CASSPEAVTIYGYTF	TGTGCCAGCAGCCCAGAGGCAGTCACGATATATGGCTACACCTTC	TRBV7-8	.	.	TRBJ1-2
CASSQVSNEQFF	TGTGCCAGCAGCCAAGTGTCGAATGAGCAGTTCTTC	TRBV3-1/TRBV3-2	.	once	TRBJ2-1
CASSSEGPTGANVLTF	TGTGCCAGCAGTTCGGAGGGGCCGACTGGGGCCAACGTCCTGACTTTC	TRBV28	.	.	TRBJ2-6
CASSGGTLYGYTF	TGCGCCAGCAGTGGGGGAACACTCTATGGCTACACCTTC	TRBV10-2	.	.	TRBJ1-2
CASSLIGQGTEKLFF	TGTGCCAGCAGCCTGATCGGACAGGGTACTGAAAAACTGTTTTTT	TRBV3-1/TRBV3-2	TRBD1	.	TRBJ1-4
CASSLRTDTQYF	TGTGCCAGCAGCTTAAGGACAGATACGCAGTATTTT	TRBV7-2	.	.	TRBJ2-3
CASSIAGGGPYNEQFF	TGTGCCAGTAGTATAGCCGGGGGAGGCCCCTACAATGAGCAGTTCTTC	TRBV19	.	.	TRBJ2-1
CASSNSLGNGEQFF	TGTGCCAGCAGTAACTCTCTGGGAAATGGTGAGCAGTTCTTC	TRBV7-3	.	.	TRBJ2-1
CAISEPLQGARAFF	TGTGCCATCAGTGAGCCACTACAGGGGGCGCGGGCTTTCTTT	TRBV10-3	TRBD1	.	TRBJ1-1
CASSLGGTPGETQYF	TGTGCCAGCAGCTTAGGGGGGACTCCTGGGGAGACCCAGTACTTC	TRBV11-3	.	few	TRBJ2-5
CASSLAGGYTF	TGTGCCAGCAGCTTAGCGGGCGGCTACACCTTC	TRBV7-2	.	.	TRBJ1-2
CASSYFGTGIPGELFF	TGTGCCAGCAGTTACTTCGGGACAGGGATCCCCGGGGAGCTGTTTTTT	TRBV6-5	TRBD1	.	TRBJ2-2
CATSRTLTHRDPQPQHF	TGTGCCACCAGCAGGACGTTAACTCACAGGGATCCTCAGCCCCAGCATTTT	TRBV15	.	.	TRBJ1-5
CASTPGAGYEQYF	TGTGCCAGTACCCCGGGGGCTGGGTACGAGCAGTACTTC	TRBV19	.	.	TRBJ2-7
CASTKSNQPQHF	TGTGCCAGCACTAAGAGCAATCAGCCCCAGCATTTT	TRBV3-1/TRBV3-2	.	.	TRBJ1-5
CASSPIGAGLSEKLFF	TGTGCCAGCAGTCCCATTGGGGCAGGACTTTCTGAAAAACTGTTTTTT	TRBV28	.	.	TRBJ1-4
CASSLKGQGAYEQYF	TGTGCCAGTAGTCTTAAGGGACAGGGGGCTTACGAGCAGTACTTC	TRBV19	TRBD1	once	TRBJ2-7
CATSRVTSGYEQFF	TGTGCCACCAGCAGGGTGACTAGTGGGTATGAGCAGTTCTTC	TRBV15	.	.	TRBJ2-1
CASSQDYLTALGPGGEKLFF	TGTGCCAGCAGCCAAGATTACCTTACGGCCCTTGGGCCAGGAGGTGAAAAACTGTTTTTT	TRBV14	.	.	TRBJ1-4
CASSERASGSRGEQFF	TGTGCCAGCAGTGAGAGGGCTAGCGGGAGCAGAGGTGAGCAGTTCTTC	TRBV25-1	TRBD2	once	TRBJ2-1
CASSSGLAGPTGELFF	TGTGCCAGCAGCTCGGGACTAGCGGGACCCACCGGGGAGCTGTTTTTT	TRBV5-8	TRBD2	.	TRBJ2-2
CASSPRLGHGGNSPLHF	TGTGCCAGCAGCCCGAGATTAGGACACGGTGGGAATTCACCCCTCCACTTT	TRBV4-2	.	.	TRBJ1-6
CASSRVAGELFF	TGTGCCAGCAGCCGCGTGGCCGGGGAGCTGTTTTTT	TRBV3-1/TRBV3-2	.	few	TRBJ2-2
CASSPIDGGKYNEQFF	TGTGCCAGCAGCCCGATTGACGGAGGGAAATACAATGAGCAGTTCTTC	TRBV5-8	.	.	TRBJ2-1
CASSPRVSGSNEQFF	TGTGCCAGCTCACCACGGGTTAGCGGGAGCAATGAGCAGTTCTTC	TRBV18	TRBD2	once	TRBJ2-1
CASSTRTGPDTQYF	TGTGCCAGCAGCACCCGGACAGGACCAGATACGCAGTATTTT	TRBV4-2	TRBD1	few	TRBJ2-3
CASSSMGNTEAFF	TGTGCCAGCAGTTCCATGGGGAACACTGAAGCTTTCTTT	TRBV6-5	.	.	TRBJ1-1